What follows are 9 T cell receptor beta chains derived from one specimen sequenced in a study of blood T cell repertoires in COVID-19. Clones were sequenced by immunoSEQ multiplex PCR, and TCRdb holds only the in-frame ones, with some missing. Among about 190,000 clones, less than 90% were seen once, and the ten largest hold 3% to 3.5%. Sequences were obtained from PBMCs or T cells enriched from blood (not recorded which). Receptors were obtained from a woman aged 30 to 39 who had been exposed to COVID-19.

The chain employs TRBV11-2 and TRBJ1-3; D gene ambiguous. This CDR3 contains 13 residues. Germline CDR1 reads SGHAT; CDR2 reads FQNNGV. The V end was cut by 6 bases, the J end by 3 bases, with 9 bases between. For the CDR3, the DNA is TGTGCCAGCAGTCCCGGTGGTGGAAACACCATATATTTT. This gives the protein CASSPGGGNTIYF.

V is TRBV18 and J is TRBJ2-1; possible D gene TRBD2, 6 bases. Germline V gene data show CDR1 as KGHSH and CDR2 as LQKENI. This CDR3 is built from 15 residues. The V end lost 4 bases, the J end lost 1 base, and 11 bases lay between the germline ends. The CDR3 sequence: CASSLAGFSYNEQFF. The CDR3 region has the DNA TGTGCCAGCTCACTCGCGGGGTTTTCCTACAATGAGCAGTTCTTC.

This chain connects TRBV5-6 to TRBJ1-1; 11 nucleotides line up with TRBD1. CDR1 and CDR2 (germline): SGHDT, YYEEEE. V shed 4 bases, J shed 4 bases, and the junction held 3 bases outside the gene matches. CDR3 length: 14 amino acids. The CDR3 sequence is CASSADRGPTEAFF. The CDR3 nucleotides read TGTGCCAGCAGCGCGGACAGGGGGCCCACTGAAGCTTTCTTT.

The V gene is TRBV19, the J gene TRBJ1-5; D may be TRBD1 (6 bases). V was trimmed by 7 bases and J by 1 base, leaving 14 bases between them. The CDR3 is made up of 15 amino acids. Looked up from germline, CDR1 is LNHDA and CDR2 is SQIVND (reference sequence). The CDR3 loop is CASTPAGASNQPQHF. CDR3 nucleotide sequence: TGTGCCAGTACCCCAGCAGGGGCGAGCAATCAGCCCCAGCATTTT.

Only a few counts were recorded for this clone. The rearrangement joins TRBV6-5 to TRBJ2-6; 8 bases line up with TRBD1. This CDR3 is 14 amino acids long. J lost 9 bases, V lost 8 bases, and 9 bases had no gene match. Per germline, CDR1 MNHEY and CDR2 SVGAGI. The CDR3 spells CASAGGLGGNVLTF. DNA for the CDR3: TGTGCCAGCGCAGGGGGCCTAGGTGGCAACGTCCTGACTTTC.

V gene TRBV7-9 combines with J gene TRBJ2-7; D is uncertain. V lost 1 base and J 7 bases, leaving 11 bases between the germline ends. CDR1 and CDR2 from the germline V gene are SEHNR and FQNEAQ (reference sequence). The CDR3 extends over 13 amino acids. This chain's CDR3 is CASSLGLALEQYF. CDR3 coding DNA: TGTGCCAGCAGCTTAGGATTGGCTTTGGAGCAGTACTTC. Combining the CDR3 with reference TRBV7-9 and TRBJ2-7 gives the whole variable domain DTGVSQNPRHKITKRGQNVTFRCDPISEHNRLYWYRQTLGQGPEFLTYFQNEAQLEKSRLLSDRFSAERPKGSFSTLEIQRTEQGDSAMYLCASSLGLALEQYFGPGTRLTVT.

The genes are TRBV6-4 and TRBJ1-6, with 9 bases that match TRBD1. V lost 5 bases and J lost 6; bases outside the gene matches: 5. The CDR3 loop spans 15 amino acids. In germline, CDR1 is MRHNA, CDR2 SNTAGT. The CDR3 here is CASSLEDRGNSPLHF. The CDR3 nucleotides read TGTGCCAGCAGTCTAGAGGACAGGGGTAATTCACCCCTCCACTTT.

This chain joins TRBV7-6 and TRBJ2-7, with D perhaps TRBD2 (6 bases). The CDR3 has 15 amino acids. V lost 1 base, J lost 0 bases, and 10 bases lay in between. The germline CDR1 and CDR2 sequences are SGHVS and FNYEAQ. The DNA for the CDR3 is TGTGCCAGCAGCTTAGGTTGCGGGGTCTCCTACGAGCAGTACTTC. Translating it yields CASSLGCGVSYEQYF.

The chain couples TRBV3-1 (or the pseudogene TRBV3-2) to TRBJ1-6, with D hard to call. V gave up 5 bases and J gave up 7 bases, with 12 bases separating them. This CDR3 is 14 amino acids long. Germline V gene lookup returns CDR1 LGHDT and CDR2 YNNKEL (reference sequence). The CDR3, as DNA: TGTGCCAGCAGCTATCCCTCGGTCAATTCACCCCTCCACTTT. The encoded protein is CASSYPSVNSPLHF.